This T cell receptor beta chain was found in a study of T cell repertoires in cytomegalovirus infection. V lost 2 bases and J 2 bases, leaving 12 bases between the germline ends. Germline CDR1 and CDR2: SNHLY and FYNNEI. This CDR3 contains 15 residues. This clonotype was counted at least ten times. No antigen is known for it. From the reads, TCRdb called clonotypes with MiXCR, one entry per CDR3 protein. The sample holds about 830,000 distinct CDR3 sequences, 32% seen once. The source was cultured CD8+ T cells from PBMCs, collected from culture after CMV antigen stimulation. This sequence originates from a human donor in good health (CMV status not recorded). Some clones in this sample may be carry-over from other donors' samples. V is TRBV2 and J is TRBJ1-2; D is uncertain. The CDR3 spells CASSESPTANYGYTF. In DNA form, the CDR3 reads TGTGCCAGCAGTGAATCCCCCACAGCAAACTATGGCTACACCTTC.